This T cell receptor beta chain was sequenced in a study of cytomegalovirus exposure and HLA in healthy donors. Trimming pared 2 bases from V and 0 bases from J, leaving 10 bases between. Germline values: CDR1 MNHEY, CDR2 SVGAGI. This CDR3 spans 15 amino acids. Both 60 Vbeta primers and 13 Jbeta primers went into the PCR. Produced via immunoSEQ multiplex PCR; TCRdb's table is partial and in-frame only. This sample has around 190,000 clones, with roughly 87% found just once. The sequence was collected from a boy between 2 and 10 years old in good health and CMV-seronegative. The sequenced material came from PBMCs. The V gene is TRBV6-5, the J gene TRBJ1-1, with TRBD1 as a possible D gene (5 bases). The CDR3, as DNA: TGTGCCAGCAGTTACGCAGCAGGGTTGAACACTGAAGCTTTCTTT. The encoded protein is CASSYAAGLNTEAFF.